These T cell receptor beta chains were read from a single sample in a study of blood T cell repertoires in COVID-19. Repertoires were generated with immunoSEQ multiplex PCR, while TCRdb's copy carries only in-frame clones and drops some. The profile shows 25,000 to 30,000 clones, around 72% of them singletons. Sequenced input: peripheral blood. The source is a boy younger than 10 with active or convalescent COVID-19. The CDR3 runs from the conserved cysteine through the conserved F or W. A D gene is named only where the DNA matches it firmly.

>TRBV5-5|.|TRBJ1-6|15
TGTGCCAGCAGCTTGTTTGGGTCGGGTCGGTACCCCCTCCACTTT
CASSLFGSGRYPLHF
>TRBV3-1/TRBV3-2|.|TRBJ2-4|13
TGTGCCAGCAGCCAAGTCGACCGGGGAGTACAGTACTTC
CASSQVDRGVQYF
>TRBV6-5|.|TRBJ2-5|14
TGTGCCAGCAGTTATCAGGGATGGCAAGAGACCCAGTACTTC
CASSYQGWQETQYF
>TRBV29-1|.|TRBJ2-1|14
TGCAGCGTTGTTGAGAGACAGCCCACCGGTGAGCAGTTCTTC
CSVVERQPTGEQFF
>TRBV10-2|TRBD1|TRBJ1-2|14
TGCGCCAGCAGTCCCTACGGGGACAGGCGAGGCTACACCTTC
CASSPYGDRRGYTF
>TRBV5-4|TRBD1|TRBJ2-7|13
TGTGCCAGCAGCAAAGGGGGCGCCTACGAGCAGTACTTC
CASSKGGAYEQYF
>TRBV9|.|TRBJ1-3|14
TGTGCCAGCAGCGTAGGGGGGGCTGGAAACACCATATATTTT
CASSVGGAGNTIYF
>TRBV5-4|TRBD2|TRBJ2-1|16
TGTGCCAGCAGCCAAACTAGCGGGGGTTACTACAATGAGCAGTTCTTC
CASSQTSGGYYNEQFF
>TRBV10-3|TRBD2|TRBJ2-3|16
TGTGCCATCAGTGGGTCGACTAGCGGATACACAGATACGCAGTATTTT
CAISGSTSGYTDTQYF
>TRBV30|TRBD2|TRBJ2-2|18
TGTGCCTGGAGTGTAATCCCTTTGGGTAGCGGGAGATCCGGGGAGCTGTTTTTT
CAWSVIPLGSGRSGELFF
>TRBV5-1|.|TRBJ1-3|15
TGCGCCTCCACCGACGGGTCGAGCTCTGGAAACACCATATATTTT
CASTDGSSSGNTIYF